Below, 14 T cell receptor beta chains from the same sample are listed, as sequenced in a study of human T cells and chemical hapten exposure. Time point of the sample: patch test 1, 2 weeks after DPC sensitization. Treatment here: therapeutic diphenylcyclopropenone sensitization with weekly scalp DPC. TCRdb reanalysed the RACE reads using MiXCR and keeps one entry per CDR3 protein. Of about 380,000 distinct CDR3 sequences listed, roughly 5% were seen once; the top ten hold 2% to 2.5%. The sample in question was whole blood, obtained in connection with sensitization to the hapten diphenylcyclopropenone (DPC). Receptors were obtained from a woman aged 45-65 years with alopecia areata. Some clones in this sample may be carry-over from other donors' samples.

This clonotype occurred a few times. The chain has TRBV18 and TRBJ1-3; D ambiguous. Germline V gene data show CDR1 as KGHSH and CDR2 as LQKENI. V was pared by 1 base and J by 0 bases, with 10 bases between. CDR3 length: 16 residues. The chain's CDR3 is CASSPRNRRSGNTIYF. In DNA, the CDR3 is TGTGCCAGCTCACCACGAAATCGTCGCTCTGGAAACACCATATATTTT.

This sequence joins TRBV5-4 and TRBJ1-1, with TRBD1 matching 9 bases. CDR1 and CDR2 from the germline V gene are SGHNT and YYREEE (reference sequence). The CDR3 has 16 amino acids. With 4 bases clipped from V and 0 bases from J, the junction kept 7 bases outside the gene matches. Written as DNA, the CDR3 is TGTGCCAGCAGCCCCGGACAGGGGCGACTGAACACTGAAGCTTTCTTT. This sequence encodes CASSPGQGRLNTEAFF.

This clonotype was seen repeatedly, ten times or more. The rearrangement links TRBV4-1 to TRBJ1-1, with D hard to call. The germline V gene encodes CDR1 MGHRA and CDR2 YSYEKL. V lost 0 bases to trimming and J lost 10 bases, with 12 bases between them. The CDR3 runs to 13 residues. CDR3 residues: CASSQDTRKGAFF. CDR3 DNA: TGCGCCAGCAGCCAAGATACCAGGAAGGGAGCTTTCTTT.

The chain couples TRBV5-1 to TRBJ1-1, with D tentatively TRBD1 (6 bases). CDR3 size: 15 residues. Trimming cost V 0 bases and J 1 base, with 10 bases left between them. Germline values: CDR1 SGHRS, CDR2 YFSETQ. The CDR3 DNA reads as TGCGCCAGCAGCTTGGACGGACAGCGGAACACTGAAGCTTTCTTT. The encoded protein is CASSLDGQRNTEAFF.

This clonotype has a handful of counts. The V call is TRBV20-1, the J call TRBJ2-7, with 9 bases identical to TRBD1. The ends lost 4 bases at V and 0 bases at J; junction bases unmatched: 7. CDR1 is DFQATT and CDR2 is SNEGSKA in the germline V gene (reference sequence). This CDR3 spans 15 amino acids. The CDR3 region is CSAIGTGGSSYEQYF. The CDR3 DNA follows: TGCAGTGCTATTGGTACAGGGGGCTCCTCCTACGAGCAGTACTTC.

This clonotype came up many times. This chain connects TRBV6-6 to TRBJ1-5; TRBD1 might be the D (5 bases). V lost 0 bases to trimming and J lost 0 bases, with 15 bases between them. CDR3 length: 18 amino acids. Germline values: CDR1 MNHNY, CDR2 SVGAGI (reference sequence). Here the CDR3 reads CASSYSNRGRYSNQPQHF. The CDR3 DNA sequence: TGTGCCAGCAGTTACTCGAATCGGGGCCGCTATAGCAATCAGCCCCAGCATTTT.

The gene calls are TRBV13 and TRBJ2-5; D gene uncertain. The germline V gene has CDR1 PRHDT and CDR2 FYEKMQ (reference sequence). Trimming cost V 5 bases and J 1 base, with 14 bases left between them. The CDR3 length is 15 residues. This CDR3 reads CASSPISMTQETQYF. The CDR3 DNA reads as TGTGCCAGCAGCCCCATTTCGATGACCCAAGAGACCCAGTACTTC.

This clonotype has at least ten counts. The chain employs TRBV7-9 and TRBJ1-6, with 7 bases identical to TRBD1. The CDR3 sequence is 15 residues long. Losses at the gene ends were 1 base for V and 7 bases for J; bases not matched to a gene: 4. Per the germline V gene, CDR1 is SEHNR and CDR2 is FQNEAQ (reference sequence). CDR3 sequence: CASSLGGTENSPLHF. The CDR3 DNA reads as TGTGCCAGCAGCTTAGGCGGGACAGAGAATTCACCCCTCCACTTT. The full variable domain, completed using reference TRBV7-9 and TRBJ1-6, is DTGVSQNPRHKITKRGQNVTFRCDPISEHNRLYWYRQTLGQGPEFLTYFQNEAQLEKSRLLSDRFSAERPKGSFSTLEIQRTEQGDSAMYLCASSLGGTENSPLHFGNGTRLTVT.

This clonotype was seen ten or more times. The J gene is TRBJ2-5, the V gene TRBV9; 8 bases agree with TRBD1. J lost 5 bases, V lost 3 bases, and 6 bases had no gene match. In germline, CDR1 is SGDLS, CDR2 YYNGEE. The CDR3 extends over 14 amino acids. CDR3 DNA sequence: TGTGCCAGCAGCGAAGGACAGGGCGGCGAGACCCAGTACTTC. Protein sequence: CASSEGQGGETQYF.

This clonotype was seen a few times. The genes are TRBV7-9 and TRBJ1-1; the D is unclear. Germline CDR1 SEHNR, CDR2 FQNEAQ (reference sequence). Trimming took off 1 base at V and 0 bases at J, with 12 bases between the two ends. This CDR3 region has 16 residues. The CDR3 DNA reads as TGTGCCAGCAGCTTAGGAGGGTCGGGGATGAACACTGAAGCTTTCTTT. It is translated as CASSLGGSGMNTEAFF.

The rearrangement uses TRBV6-5 and TRBJ1-3; D uncertain. Per the germline V gene, CDR1 is MNHEY and CDR2 is SVGAGI. Trimming removed 6 bases from V and 0 bases from J, with 9 bases in between. CDR3 length: 14 amino acids. CDR3 residues: CASSLDDSGNTIYF. The CDR3 DNA is TGTGCCAGCAGCTTGGATGACTCTGGAAACACCATATATTTT.

CDR3 DNA sequence: TGCAGCGTGGCCGGGCCAGAAGAGACCCAGTACTTC. It yields the protein CSVAGPEETQYF. The V call is TRBV29-1, the J call TRBJ2-5; D gene ambiguous. The CDR3 extends over 12 amino acids. Trimming left V 6 bases short and J 3 bases short, with 11 bases between. The V gene's germline CDR1 is SQVTM and CDR2 ANQGSEA.

This clonotype was observed a single time. A much larger clone differs by one base, so this may be a read error. This sequence joins TRBV28 and TRBJ2-7; D not resolved. Germline V gene data show CDR1 as MDHEN and CDR2 as SYDVKM. Trimming removed 5 bases from V and 3 bases from J, with 8 bases in between. This CDR3 comprises 12 residues. CDR3 in DNA: TGTGCCAGCAGTGTCCAATTCTACGAGCAGTACTTC. It specifies CASSVQFYEQYF.

This clonotype appeared a few times. The chain has TRBV6-5 and TRBJ1-2; a weak D match, TRBD1 (6 bases). CDR1 is MNHEY and CDR2 is SVGAGI in the germline V gene. This CDR3 contains 13 residues. Between the trimmed V and J ends, which lost 5 bases and 8 bases, there was a span of 15 bases. The chain's CDR3 is CASSPIWTDGYTF. The DNA of the CDR3 is TGTGCCAGCAGTCCGATATGGACAGACGGCTACACCTTC.